This T cell receptor (beta chain) emerged from a study of cytomegalovirus exposure and HLA in healthy donors. As for this clone: Its antigen is undetermined.

60 Vbeta and 13 Jbeta primers were used in PCR. Produced via immunoSEQ multiplex PCR; TCRdb's table is partial and in-frame only. The sample lists around 150,000 clones, approximately 88% occurring once. Study results and caveats: Despite most TCR sequences being rare, some public TCRs occurred in many donors.

This receptor was obtained from a woman aged 35 to 49 in good health and CMV-seronegative. The sequencing sample was made of PBMCs.

The CDR3 is CSAQGAATEAFF. The CDR3 DNA reads TGCAGCGCACAGGGGGCGGCCACTGAAGCTTTCTTT. The rearrangement uses TRBV29-1 and TRBJ1-1, with TRBD1 identical over 9 bases. V shed 7 bases, J shed 4 bases, and the junction held 4 bases outside the gene matches. Germline V gene lookup returns CDR1 SQVTM and CDR2 ANQGSEA. CDR3 size: 12 residues. Based on the CDR3 plus reference TRBV29-1 and TRBJ1-1, the full variable domain is SAVISQKPSRDICQRGTSLTIQCQVDSQVTMMFWYRQQPGQSLTLIATANQGSEATYESGFVIDKFPISRPNLTFSTLTVSNMSPEDSSIYLCSAQGAATEAFFGQGTRLTVV.